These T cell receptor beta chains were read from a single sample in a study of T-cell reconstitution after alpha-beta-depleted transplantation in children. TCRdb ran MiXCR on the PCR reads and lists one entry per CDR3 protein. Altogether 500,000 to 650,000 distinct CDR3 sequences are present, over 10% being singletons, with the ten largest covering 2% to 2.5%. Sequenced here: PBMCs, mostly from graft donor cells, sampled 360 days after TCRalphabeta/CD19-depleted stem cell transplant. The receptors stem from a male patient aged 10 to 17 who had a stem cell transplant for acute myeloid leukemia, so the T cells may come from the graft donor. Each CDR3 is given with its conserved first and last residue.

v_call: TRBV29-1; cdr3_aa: CSVGKEQGENEQYF
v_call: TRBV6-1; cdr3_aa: CASSDQGGSTDTQYF
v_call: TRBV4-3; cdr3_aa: CASSQDPVASSYNEQFF
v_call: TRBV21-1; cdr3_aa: CASSKAEGLAGPQYF
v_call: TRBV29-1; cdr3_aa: CSVEWRVAGEDNEQFF
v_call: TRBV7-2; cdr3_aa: CASTLLGLRGYTF
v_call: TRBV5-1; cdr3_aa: CASSLAAGRYEQYF
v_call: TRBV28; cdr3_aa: CASSSIPPVKEKLFF
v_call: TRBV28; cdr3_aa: CASSYTPNTGELFF
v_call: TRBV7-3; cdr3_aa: CASSRTGTATLGYTF
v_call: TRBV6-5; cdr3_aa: CASSSHRGGTEAFF
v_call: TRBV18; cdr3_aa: CASSPRGGSSSYNEQFF
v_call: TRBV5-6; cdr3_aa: CASSSGGGTYEQYF
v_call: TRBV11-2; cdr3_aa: CASSSQGGVNTIYF
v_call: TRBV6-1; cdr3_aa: CASSETQLNNQPQHF